This T cell receptor (beta chain) was captured by sequencing in a study of cytomegalovirus exposure and HLA in healthy donors. On this clone: Antigen specificity is unknown.

A multiplex PCR was run with 60 Vbeta primers and 13 Jbeta primers. Repertoires were generated with immunoSEQ multiplex PCR, while TCRdb's copy carries only in-frame clones and drops some. The data contain about 87,000 clones, about 68% of them singletons. J was trimmed by 4 bases and V by 5 bases; bases with no gene match: 9. This CDR3 spans 15 amino acids. Germline V gene sequence: CDR1 SEHNR, CDR2 FQNEAQ (reference sequence). Study observations and caveats: Using the classifier, cytomegalovirus status was reportedly diagnosed with high specificity and sensitivity. Data from an earlier analysis indicated that most TCR beta V segments were productive either about 87% or about 30% of the time. Researchers reported from a later analysis that most CMV-associated TCR beta chains appeared HLA-restricted.

These donors counted as nominally healthy when sampled, but unrecorded immune exposures were likely. The V gene is TRBV7-9, the J gene TRBJ2-7; 9 nucleotides agree with TRBD2. The sequencing sample was made of PBMCs. The clonotype comes from a man aged 25 to 40 in good health and CMV-seropositive. The CDR3 DNA reads as TGTGCCAGCAGCCCCGGGGGCGGGAGGGCTTACGAGCAGTACTTC. Amino acids: CASSPGGGRAYEQYF.